Below, 28 T cell receptor beta chains from the same sample are listed, as sequenced in a study of human T cells and chemical hapten exposure. MiXCR was run by TCRdb on the RACE reads, yielding one entry per CDR3 protein. The sample holds roughly 120,000 distinct CDR3 sequences, approximately 12% seen once. Specified time point: pre-sensitization, week 0. As to treatment: therapeutic diphenylcyclopropenone sensitization with weekly scalp DPC. This specimen was whole blood, taken in connection with sensitization to the hapten diphenylcyclopropenone (DPC). The receptors were gathered from a woman aged 18 to 35 with alopecia areata. Some clones in this sample may be carry-over from other donors' samples.

The chain combines TRBV29-1 with TRBJ2-3; 7 bases are a match to TRBD1. There are 14 residues in the CDR3. CDR1 SQVTM and CDR2 ANQGSEA come from the germline V gene. V shed 1 base, J shed 0 bases, and the junction held 1 base outside the gene matches. The CDR3 loop reads CSVEGRGSTDTQYF. The CDR3 DNA sequence: TGCAGCGTTGAAGGCAGGGGGAGCACAGATACGCAGTATTTT.

The rearrangement uses TRBV19 and TRBJ2-1; 13 positions agree with TRBD2. Trimming removed 7 bases from V and 3 bases from J; junction bases left unmatched: 6. The CDR3 is made up of 16 amino acids. CDR1 is LNHDA, CDR2 SQIVND, per germline (reference sequence). CDR3 amino acids: CASTPTSGGLYNEQFF. CDR3 DNA: TGTGCCAGTACCCCGACTAGCGGGGGGCTCTACAATGAGCAGTTCTTC.

The chain couples TRBV7-3 to TRBJ1-5; D unresolved. Trimming took off 5 bases at V and 4 bases at J, with 6 bases between the two ends. This CDR3 has 12 amino acids. Germline loops: CDR1 SGHTA, CDR2 FQGTGA. CDR3 sequence: CASSRANQPQHF. CDR3 in DNA: TGTGCCAGCAGCCGGGCGAATCAGCCCCAGCATTTT.

This clonotype was counted between two and nine times. V is TRBV2 and J is TRBJ2-3; tentative D call: TRBD2 (5 bases). CDR1 is SNHLY, CDR2 FYNNEI, per germline. The V and J ends lost 8 bases and 5 bases respectively, with 17 bases between them. The CDR3 has 14 amino acids. CDR3 protein: CASCAAAAIDTQYF. In DNA, the CDR3 is TGTGCCAGCTGTGCAGCGGCCGCCATAGATACGCAGTATTTT.

Ten or more counts support this clonotype. The chain has TRBV18 and TRBJ1-1; D uncertain. The CDR3 totals 14 residues. V lost 3 bases and J 0 bases, leaving 8 bases between the germline ends. Germline V gene lookup returns CDR1 KGHSH and CDR2 LQKENI. The CDR3, as DNA: TGTGCCAGCTCACCTTTTTCGGTGAACACTGAAGCTTTCTTT. Translation: CASSPFSVNTEAFF.

The chain employs TRBV27 and TRBJ2-1; unclear D gene. Trimming removed 2 bases at V and 9 bases at J, with 14 bases between. CDR3 length: 14 amino acids. Germline values: CDR1 MNHEY, CDR2 SMNVEV (reference sequence). In nucleotides, the CDR3 is TGTGCCAGCAGTTTAGTAGGGATTGAAGGTGAGCAGTTCTTC. This gives the protein CASSLVGIEGEQFF.

The chain combines TRBV10-3 with TRBJ1-2, with 9 positions matching TRBD1. Unmatched junction bases numbered 19, after V lost 10 bases and J lost 4 bases. The CDR3 is 17 amino acids. The germline gives CDR1 ENHRY, CDR2 SYGVKD. The CDR3 nucleotides read TGTGCCACGAACTCTAACCGGGGACAGGGAGATGGCTATGGCTACACCTTC. Translation gives CATNSNRGQGDGYGYTF.

V gene TRBV9 combines with J gene TRBJ2-5; 7 bases are shared with TRBD1. The V and J ends lost 4 bases and 6 bases, in that order; junction bases with no gene match: 6. The CDR3 is 13 amino acids. Germline V gene lookup returns CDR1 SGDLS and CDR2 YYNGEE. The CDR3 DNA sequence: TGTGCCAGCAGCTCGACAGGGATTAAGACCCAGTACTTC. This encodes CASSSTGIKTQYF.

This clonotype showed up many times. The rearrangement uses TRBV7-6 and TRBJ1-5, with D hard to call. V was pared by 1 base and J by 0 bases, with 10 bases between. Germline V CDR1 and CDR2: SGHVS, FNYEAQ. CDR3 length equals 16 residues. The CDR3 DNA follows: TGTGCCAGCAGCTTAGGGACGGCACTTAGCAATCAGCCCCAGCATTTT. Translation gives CASSLGTALSNQPQHF.

This clonotype has a handful of counts. The chain recombines TRBV7-8 with TRBJ2-3; tentatively, D is TRBD2 (6 bases). The CDR3 is 16 residues long. V was pared by 8 bases and J by 4 bases, with 22 bases between. Germline values: CDR1 SGHVS, CDR2 FQNEAQ. The CDR3, as DNA: TGTGCCAGCTCGGGGGAGGCGGCTTATGTGGCAGATACGCAGTATTTT. It encodes CASSGEAAYVADTQYF.

In this sample, this clonotype turned up a few times. CDR3 sequence: CASSHGVIQETQYF. CDR3 nucleotides: TGTGCCAGCAGCCATGGGGTCATCCAAGAGACCCAGTACTTC. This sequence joins TRBV11-2 and TRBJ2-5; D unclear. Germline V gene lookup returns CDR1 SGHAT and CDR2 FQNNGV. V was cut by 5 bases and J by 1 base, with 11 bases left in between. CDR3 length: 14 amino acids.

This clonotype was seen a few times. The CDR3 region has the DNA TGTGCCTGGAGTGTCCCCGGGACAGGGAATGAAAAACTGTTTTTT. As protein: CAWSVPGTGNEKLFF. The chain carries TRBV30 and TRBJ1-4; 9 bases line up with TRBD1. Losses at the gene ends were 0 bases for V and 5 bases for J; bases not matched to a gene: 4. This CDR3 comprises 15 residues. CDR1 and CDR2 from the germline V gene are GTSNPN and SVGIG (reference sequence).

The rearrangement joins TRBV30 to TRBJ2-7, with 7 bases matching TRBD1. The germline V gene encodes CDR1 GTSNPN and CDR2 SVGIG (reference sequence). J lost 6 bases, V lost 1 base, and 6 bases had no gene match. The CDR3 spans 13 residues. Here the CDR3 DNA reads TGTGCCTGGAGTGACAGAACAGGGGCCGAGCAGTACTTC. Protein sequence: CAWSDRTGAEQYF.

V usage is TRBV28 and J usage is TRBJ1-5; a weak D match, TRBD1 (6 bases). The CDR3 extends over 14 amino acids. V was cut by 3 bases and J by 4 bases, with 10 bases left in between. Per the germline V gene, CDR1 is MDHEN and CDR2 is SYDVKM. This CDR3 is CASSFGGRNQPQHF. CDR3 coding DNA: TGTGCCAGCAGTTTTGGGGGCAGGAATCAGCCCCAGCATTTT.

The V gene is TRBV3-1, the J gene TRBJ2-3; D gene unclear. The CDR3 covers 13 residues. V lost 4 bases to trimming and J lost 4 bases, with 9 bases between them. Per germline, CDR1 LGHDT and CDR2 YNNKEL (reference sequence). The CDR3 spells CASSPLQADTQYF. CDR3 bases: TGTGCCAGCAGCCCACTGCAGGCAGATACGCAGTATTTT.

This clonotype turned up a few times. The chain is built from TRBV2 and TRBJ1-2; D is perhaps TRBD1 (6 bases). Germline loops: CDR1 SNHLY, CDR2 FYNNEI. CDR3 size: 13 residues. Trimming took 8 bases from V and 5 from J, leaving 15 bases between them. CDR3 loop: CASPSQGRYGYTF. The CDR3 coding sequence is TGTGCCAGCCCTTCACAGGGCAGGTATGGCTACACCTTC.

In its sample, this clonotype was seen a few times. The chain couples TRBV6-5 to TRBJ1-5; no reliable D call. The CDR3 length is 13 residues. Germline loops: CDR1 MNHEY, CDR2 SVGAGI. Trimming left V 8 bases short and J 7 bases short, with 15 bases between. CDR3 residues: CASRRAADQPQHF. The DNA for the CDR3 is TGTGCCAGCCGGCGGGCGGCAGACCAGCCCCAGCATTTT.

The chain carries TRBV28 and TRBJ2-7, with TRBD1 identical over 8 bases. V lost 6 bases, J lost 7 bases, and 14 bases stayed unmatched. Germline loops: CDR1 MDHEN, CDR2 SYDVKM. CDR3 length: 15 amino acids. The CDR3 loop is CASRFPGTGVKEQYF. As DNA, the CDR3 is TGTGCCAGCAGATTCCCCGGGACAGGAGTTAAGGAGCAGTACTTC.

This clonotype appeared a single time. The rearrangement links TRBV11-3 to TRBJ2-3; D assignment may be TRBD1 or TRBD2 (5 bases each). CDR1 and CDR2 (germline): SGHNT, YENEEA. V dropped 0 bases and J dropped 3 bases, with 7 bases sitting between them. The CDR3 runs to 14 residues. CDR3 nucleotide sequence: TGTGCCAGCAGCTTAGAGGGACGGACAGATACGCAGTATTTT. Protein: CASSLEGRTDTQYF.

This clonotype has only a few counts. This chain joins TRBV7-2 and TRBJ1-1; D ambiguous. The germline V and J ends were trimmed by 2 bases and 0 bases, with 7 bases remaining between them. This CDR3 contains 14 residues. Germline V lookup: CDR1 SGHTA, CDR2 FQGNSA. CDR3 amino acids: CASSLSSMNTEAFF. DNA of the CDR3: TGTGCCAGCAGCTTATCTAGTATGAACACTGAAGCTTTCTTT.

CDR3 region: CASSFSDSYGYTF. CDR3 bases: TGCGCCAGCAGCTTTTCGGACAGCTATGGCTACACCTTC. The rearrangement uses TRBV5-1 and TRBJ1-2, with D perhaps matching TRBD1 (6 bases). The CDR3 is 13 amino acids. Germline V gene sequence: CDR1 SGHRS, CDR2 YFSETQ. V was clipped by 2 bases and J by 4 bases, with 9 bases between them.

This clonotype was found many times. V and J are TRBV27 and TRBJ1-2; no clear D. The CDR3 runs to 12 residues. V lost 8 bases to trimming and J lost 5 bases, with 12 bases between them. The germline V gene has CDR1 MNHEY and CDR2 SMNVEV (reference sequence). Here the CDR3 reads CASGPGSYGYTF. Written as DNA, the CDR3 is TGTGCCAGCGGTCCCGGGTCATATGGCTACACCTTC.

In nucleotides, the CDR3 is TGTGCTAGTGGCCTCGCGGGGCGCCAAGAGACCCAGTACTTC. Amino acids: CASGLAGRQETQYF. This chain joins TRBV12-5 and TRBJ2-5; a weak D match, TRBD2 (6 bases). Deletions cut 6 bases from V and 1 base from J, with 12 bases between. Germline-derived CDR1 and CDR2 are LGHNT and FRNRAP. The CDR3 spans 14 residues.

J is TRBJ2-7 and V is TRBV20-1; 12 nucleotides agree with TRBD2. Germline CDR1 DFQATT, CDR2 SNEGSKA (reference sequence). V shed 0 bases, J shed 2 bases, and the junction held 5 bases outside the gene matches. This CDR3 is 16 amino acids long. CDR3 bases: TGCAGTGCTAGAGATTGGAGGACTAGCGGGACCTACGAGCAGTACTTC. Translation gives CSARDWRTSGTYEQYF.

The chain recombines TRBV3-1 with TRBJ2-7; 9 nucleotides align to TRBD1. The CDR3 is made up of 14 amino acids. The V segment lost 4 bases and the J segment 4 bases; nucleotides outside the gene matches: 5. Germline CDR1 and CDR2: LGHDT and YNNKEL (reference sequence). CDR3 sequence reads: CASSPNRGLYEQYF. The CDR3 nucleotides are TGTGCCAGCAGCCCCAACAGGGGGCTATACGAGCAGTACTTC.

The chain joins TRBV6-6 to TRBJ1-6; D gene uncertain. The CDR3 length is 14 residues. Germline CDR1 and CDR2: MNHNY and SVGAGI (reference sequence). V was pared by 4 bases and J by 5 bases, with 9 bases between. CDR3 loop: CASSSGANNSPLHF. In nucleotides, the CDR3 is TGTGCCAGCAGTTCAGGAGCAAATAATTCACCCCTCCACTTT.

This clonotype appeared a few times. The V and J genes are TRBV7-2 and TRBJ2-3, with a tentative D call TRBD2 (6 bases). Germline V gene lookup returns CDR1 SGHTA and CDR2 FQGNSA. Between the trimmed V and J ends, which lost 9 bases and 4 bases, there was a span of 14 bases. The CDR3 contains 13 residues. The CDR3 loop reads CASLLAVADTQYF. The DNA of the CDR3 is TGTGCCAGTTTATTAGCGGTCGCAGATACGCAGTATTTT.

This clonotype was counted only a few times. The J gene is TRBJ1-1, the V gene TRBV20-1; TRBD1 matches at 8 bases. CDR1 is DFQATT and CDR2 is SNEGSKA in the germline V gene (reference sequence). V lost 3 bases and J lost 11; bases outside the gene matches: 14. The CDR3 totals 14 residues. The chain's CDR3 is CSASGPQGARWAFF. In nucleotides, the CDR3 is TGCAGTGCTAGCGGTCCGCAGGGGGCACGGTGGGCTTTCTTT.